This T cell receptor (beta chain) was observed in a study of T cell changes during pregnancy in multiple sclerosis. V gave up 2 bases and J gave up 9 bases, with 9 bases separating them. This CDR3 has 12 amino acids. Germline CDR1 is MRHNA and CDR2 is SNTAGT. TCRdb's copy holds only in-frame clones and misses some; the assay was immunoSEQ multiplex PCR. Here the sample spans around 39,000 clones, nearly 90% being singletons. The chain joins TRBV6-4 to TRBJ2-3; D gene unclear. The receptor was derived from a female donor with multiple sclerosis, enrolled in a pregnancy study. Sequences were derived from CD8+ T cells from peripheral blood mononuclear cells, sampled in the first trimester of pregnancy. CDR3 residues: CASSDDSITQYF. CDR3 DNA sequence: TGTGCCAGCAGTGACGACTCAATAACGCAGTATTTT.